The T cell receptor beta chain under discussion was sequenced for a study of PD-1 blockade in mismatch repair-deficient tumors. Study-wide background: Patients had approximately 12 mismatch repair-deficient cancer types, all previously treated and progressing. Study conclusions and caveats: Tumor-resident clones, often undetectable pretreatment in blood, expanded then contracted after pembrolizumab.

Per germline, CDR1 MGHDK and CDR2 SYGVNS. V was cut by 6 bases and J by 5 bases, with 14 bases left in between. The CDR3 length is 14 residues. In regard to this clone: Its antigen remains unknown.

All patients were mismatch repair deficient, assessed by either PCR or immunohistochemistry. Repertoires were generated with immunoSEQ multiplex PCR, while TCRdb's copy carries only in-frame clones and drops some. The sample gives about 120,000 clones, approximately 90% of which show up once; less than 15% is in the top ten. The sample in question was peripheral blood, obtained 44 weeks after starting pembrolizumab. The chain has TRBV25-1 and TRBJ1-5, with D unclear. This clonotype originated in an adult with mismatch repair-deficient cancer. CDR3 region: CASRDKGGDQPQHF. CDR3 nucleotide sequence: TGTGCCAGCAGAGACAAAGGTGGGGATCAGCCCCAGCATTTT. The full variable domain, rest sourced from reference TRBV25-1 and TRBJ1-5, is EADIYQTPRYLVIGTGKKITLECSQTMGHDKMYWYQQDPGMELHLIHYSYGVNSTEKGDLSSESTVSRIRTEHFPLTLESARPSHTSQYLCASRDKGGDQPQHFGDGTRLSIL.